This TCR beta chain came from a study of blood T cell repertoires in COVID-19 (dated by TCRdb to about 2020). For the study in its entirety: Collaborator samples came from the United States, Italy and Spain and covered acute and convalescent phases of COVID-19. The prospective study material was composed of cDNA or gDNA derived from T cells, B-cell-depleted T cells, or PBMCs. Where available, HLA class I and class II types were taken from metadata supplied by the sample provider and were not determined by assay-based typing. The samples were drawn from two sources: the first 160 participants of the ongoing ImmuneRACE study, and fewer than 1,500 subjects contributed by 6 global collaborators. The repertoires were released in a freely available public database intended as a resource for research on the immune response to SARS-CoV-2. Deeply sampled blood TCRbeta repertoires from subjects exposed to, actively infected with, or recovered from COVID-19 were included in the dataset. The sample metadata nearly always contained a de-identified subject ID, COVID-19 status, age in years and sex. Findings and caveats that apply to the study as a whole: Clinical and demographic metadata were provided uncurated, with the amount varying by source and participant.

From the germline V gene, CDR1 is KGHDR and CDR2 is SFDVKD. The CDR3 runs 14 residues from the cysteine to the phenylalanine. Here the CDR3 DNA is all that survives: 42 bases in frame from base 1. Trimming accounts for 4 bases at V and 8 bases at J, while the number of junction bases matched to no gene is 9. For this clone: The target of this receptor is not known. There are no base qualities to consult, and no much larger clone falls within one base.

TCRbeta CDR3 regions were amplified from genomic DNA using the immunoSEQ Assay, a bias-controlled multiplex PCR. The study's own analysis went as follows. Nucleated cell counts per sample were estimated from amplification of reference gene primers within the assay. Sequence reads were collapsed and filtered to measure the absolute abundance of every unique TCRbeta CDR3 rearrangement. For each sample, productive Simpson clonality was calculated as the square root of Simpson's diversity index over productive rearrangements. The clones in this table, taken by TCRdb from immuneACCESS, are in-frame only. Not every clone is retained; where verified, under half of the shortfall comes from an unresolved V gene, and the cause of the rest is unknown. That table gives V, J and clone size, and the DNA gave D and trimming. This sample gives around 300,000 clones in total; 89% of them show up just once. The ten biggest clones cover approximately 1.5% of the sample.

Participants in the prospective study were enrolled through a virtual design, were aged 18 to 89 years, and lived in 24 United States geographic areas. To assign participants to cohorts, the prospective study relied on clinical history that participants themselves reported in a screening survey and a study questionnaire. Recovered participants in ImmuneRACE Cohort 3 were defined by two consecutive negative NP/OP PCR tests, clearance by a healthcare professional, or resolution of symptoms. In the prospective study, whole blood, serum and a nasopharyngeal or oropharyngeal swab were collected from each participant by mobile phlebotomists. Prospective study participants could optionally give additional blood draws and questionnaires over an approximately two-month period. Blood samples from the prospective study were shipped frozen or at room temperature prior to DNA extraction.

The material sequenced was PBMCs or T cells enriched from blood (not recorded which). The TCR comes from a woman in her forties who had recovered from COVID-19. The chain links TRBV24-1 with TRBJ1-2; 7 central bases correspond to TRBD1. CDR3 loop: CATSDRDRAGGYTF. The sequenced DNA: TGTGCCACCAGTGACCGAGACAGGGCAGGGGGCTACACCTTC.